This entry lists 30 T cell receptor beta chains sequenced from one sample in a study of immune evolution from preneoplasia to lung adenocarcinoma. The method was immunoSEQ multiplex PCR; TCRdb's version includes in-frame clones alone and lacks a portion of them. The sample lists roughly 4,200 clones, around 76% occurring once. Sequenced input: FFPE invasive lung adenocarcinoma tissue. Receptor source: a person aged 70 to 85 with invasive lung adenocarcinoma. Some clones in this sample may be carry-over from other donors' samples.

The J gene is TRBJ2-5, the V gene TRBV12-5, with D possibly TRBD2 on 6 matching bases. This CDR3 is 14 amino acids long. Germline CDR1 reads LGHNT; CDR2 reads FRNRAP. Trimming shortened V by 6 bases and J by 5 bases, and 16 bases separated the two germline ends. The CDR3 protein is CASGSPGLSETQYF. For the CDR3, the DNA is TGTGCTAGTGGAAGCCCGGGACTCTCGGAGACCCAGTACTTC.

This sequence joins TRBV10-3 and TRBJ2-1; possibly TRBD1 for D (5 bases). The germline CDR1 and CDR2 sequences are ENHRY and SYGVKD. V lost 11 bases to trimming and J lost 8 bases, with 19 bases between them. There are 13 residues in the CDR3. As DNA, the CDR3 is TGTGCCCTCCGAACAAATACAGGAGATGAGCAGTTCTTC. Translated: CALRTNTGDEQFF.

Comment on this clone: With a far larger clone one base away, a read error is the likely cause. This sequence joins TRBV14 and TRBJ2-3; no clear D gene. Germline lookup yields CDR1 SGHDN and CDR2 FVKESK. This CDR3 contains 15 residues. The CDR3 nucleotides are TGTGCCAGCATCCAAGTCTCCAAGGTTAGGGATACGCAGTATTTT. It translates to CASIQVSKVRDTQYF.

This clone has a handful of counts. This chain connects TRBV27 to TRBJ2-7; D not resolved. The CDR3 totals 15 residues. V was pared by 6 bases and J by 2 bases, with 17 bases between. CDR1 MNHEY and CDR2 SMNVEV come from the germline V gene (reference sequence). As DNA, the CDR3 is TGTGCCAGCAGCCCTTTTGCAGTCCCAACCTACGAGCAGTACTTC. It is translated as CASSPFAVPTYEQYF.

This sequence joins TRBV7-9 and TRBJ1-2; D is undetermined. From germline, CDR1 is SEHNR and CDR2 FQNEAQ (reference sequence). With 1 base removed from V and 4 bases from J, the gap between germline ends came to 10 bases. This CDR3 region has 14 residues. The CDR3 DNA reads TGTGCCAGCAGCTTAGATGGCACCCCCTATGGCTACACCTTC. It codes for CASSLDGTPYGYTF.

The chain employs TRBV30 and TRBJ2-5, with D possibly being TRBD2 (7 bases). V was clipped by 0 bases and J by 4 bases, with 15 bases between them. The CDR3 totals 15 residues. Germline-derived CDR1 and CDR2 are GTSNPN and SVGIG (reference sequence). CDR3 DNA: TGTGCCTGGAGTGTACGGGGGGCTCTAGGAGAGACCCAGTACTTC. This sequence encodes CAWSVRGALGETQYF.

A word on this clone: The junction departs from germline at one end; a sequencing error may be responsible. The chain links TRBV10-1 to TRBJ2-2; D possibly corresponds to TRBD1 (5 bases). The CDR3 sequence is 15 residues long. Germline-derived CDR1 and CDR2 are WNHNN and SYGVQD (reference sequence). The CDR3 DNA reads as TGCGCCAACAGTGAGAGGCGAAGGGGCACCGGGGAGCTGTTTTTT. This gives the protein CANSERRRGTGELFF.

This chain joins TRBV28 and TRBJ1-5, with TRBD1 as a possible D gene (6 bases). The ends were cut back, 1 base at V and 10 bases at J, with 20 bases in the middle. Looked up from germline, CDR1 is MDHEN and CDR2 is SYDVKM. CDR3 length: 16 residues. The CDR3 loop is CASSLLWGAGNRPQHF. CDR3 DNA: TGTGCCAGCAGTTTATTATGGGGGGCAGGGAATCGTCCCCAGCATTTT. The whole variable domain, filled in from reference TRBV28 and TRBJ1-5, reads DVKVTQSSRYLVKRTGEKVFLECVQDMDHENMFWYRQDPGLGLRLIYFSYDVKMKEKGDIPEGYSVSREKKERFSLILESASTNQTSMYLCASSLLWGAGNRPQHFGDGTRLSIL.

The chain employs TRBV4-1 and TRBJ2-7, with 7 bases fitting TRBD2. Germline CDR1 reads MGHRA; CDR2 reads YSYEKL. Losses at the gene ends were 5 bases for V and 2 bases for J; bases not matched to a gene: 9. This CDR3 region has 15 residues. CDR3 protein: CASSSTSDWAYEQYF. As DNA, the CDR3 is TGCGCCAGCAGCTCAACTAGCGATTGGGCCTACGAGCAGTACTTC.

This rearrangement joins TRBV6-5 to TRBJ1-3, with D perhaps matching TRBD1 (6 bases). The V and J ends lost 4 bases and 2 bases respectively, with 9 bases between them. Germline CDR1 is MNHEY and CDR2 is SVGAGI. This CDR3 has 14 residues. The CDR3 nucleotides read TGTGCCAGCAGTTTCCGGACAGCTGGAAACACCATATATTTT. Translation gives CASSFRTAGNTIYF.

Written as DNA, the CDR3 is TGTGCCAGCAGTTACAAGGGGGACGGAGAGACCCAGTACTTC. It codes for CASSYKGDGETQYF. This chain joins TRBV6-5 and TRBJ2-5; TRBD1 is a possible D gene (6 bases). V was trimmed by 2 bases and J by 4 bases, leaving 11 bases between them. CDR1 MNHEY and CDR2 SVGAGI come from the germline V gene. The length of the CDR3 is 14 residues.

The chain employs TRBV19 and TRBJ2-5; unclear D gene. Trimming took off 1 base at V and 4 bases at J, with 13 bases between the two ends. Germline V gene lookup returns CDR1 LNHDA and CDR2 SQIVND (reference sequence). The CDR3 has 15 amino acids. The CDR3 protein is CASSIGDGPGETQYF. CDR3 DNA sequence: TGTGCCAGTAGTATAGGTGACGGCCCGGGAGAGACCCAGTACTTC.

Comments on this clone: Relative to the germline gene, one junction end is altered; a read error may explain this. The chain combines TRBV29-1 with TRBJ2-1; the match to TRBD2 covers 13 bases. Germline CDR1 and CDR2: SQVTM and ANQGSEA. The CDR3 length is 14 residues. CDR3 DNA: TGCAGCGTTAAAGAACTAGCGGGAGGGGTGGAGCAGTTCTTC. Amino acid sequence: CSVKELAGGVEQFF.

The rearrangement links TRBV9 to TRBJ2-5, with 9 bases that match TRBD2. The length of the CDR3 is 16 residues. V lost 0 bases, J lost 5 bases, and 8 bases stayed unmatched. Per the germline V gene, CDR1 is SGDLS and CDR2 is YYNGEE. The CDR3, as DNA: TGTGCCAGCAGCGTAGCTCTGTTAGCGGGAGAGGAGACCCAGTACTTC. Translating it yields CASSVALLAGEETQYF. The whole variable domain, filled in from reference TRBV9 and TRBJ2-5, reads DSGVTQTPKHLITATGQRVTLRCSPRSGDLSVYWYQQSLDQGLQFLIQYYNGEERAKGNILERFSAQQFPDLHSELNLSSLELGDSALYFCASSVALLAGEETQYFGPGTRLLVL.

This sequence joins TRBV29-1 and TRBJ2-1; D is perhaps TRBD2 (6 bases). Per the germline V gene, CDR1 is SQVTM and CDR2 is ANQGSEA. CDR3 length: 14 residues. Trimming pared 5 bases from V and 9 bases from J, leaving 20 bases between. CDR3 in amino acids: CSVQPQGAGGEQFF. The CDR3 DNA sequence: TGCAGCGTTCAACCCCAGGGAGCGGGCGGTGAGCAGTTCTTC.

The gene calls are TRBV7-6 and TRBJ2-1, with D possibly matching TRBD2 (5 bases). Deletions cut 5 bases from V and 2 bases from J, with 19 bases between. Germline V gene sequence: CDR1 SGHVS, CDR2 FNYEAQ. The CDR3 is 17 residues long. The CDR3 spells CASSPRFAGGTYNEQFF. CDR3 DNA sequence: TGTGCCAGCAGCCCAAGGTTTGCGGGTGGGACCTACAATGAGCAGTTCTTC.

The V call is TRBV10-1, the J call TRBJ2-7; the D is unclear. CDR3 length: 14 amino acids. The germline V and J ends were trimmed by 3 bases and 6 bases, with 15 bases remaining between them. In germline, CDR1 is WNHNN, CDR2 SYGVQD (reference sequence). CDR3 sequence: CASSDTARSSEQYF. CDR3 nucleotides: TGCGCCAGCAGTGATACGGCCAGGTCAAGCGAGCAGTACTTC.

The V call is TRBV9, the J call TRBJ2-3, with 10 bases fitting TRBD2. Germline V CDR1 and CDR2: SGDLS, YYNGEE. The CDR3 is 16 amino acids. The ends lost 0 bases at V and 4 bases at J; junction bases unmatched: 5. CDR3 in DNA: TGTGCCAGCAGCGTAGGATCAGCGGGAGGGTCAGATACGCAGTATTTT. Its translation: CASSVGSAGGSDTQYF.

The V gene is TRBV6-1, the J gene TRBJ2-7, with D unresolved. V lost 1 base to trimming and J lost 7 bases, with 11 bases between them. Germline values: CDR1 MNHNS, CDR2 SASEGT. CDR3 length equals 13 residues. Here the CDR3 reads CASSEVSNREQYF. The CDR3 region has the DNA TGTGCCAGCAGTGAAGTTAGTAATCGGGAGCAGTACTTC.

This clone was detected once. This chain joins TRBV30 and TRBJ1-5; a weak D match, TRBD1 (5 bases). This CDR3 is built from 15 residues. Trimming stripped 0 bases from V and 3 bases from J, with 12 bases between. Germline CDR1 GTSNPN, CDR2 SVGIG (reference sequence). CDR3 sequence (DNA): TGTGCCTGGAGTGTATCAGGGTGGTACAATCAGCCCCAGCATTTT. Its translation: CAWSVSGWYNQPQHF. Together with reference TRBV30 and TRBJ1-5, the CDR3 gives the full variable domain: SQTIHQWPATLVQPVGSPLSLECTVEGTSNPNLYWYRQAAGRGLQLLFYSVGIGQISSEVPQNLSASRPQDRQFILSSKKLLLSDSGFYLCAWSVSGWYNQPQHFGDGTRLSIL.

CDR3 in amino acids: CASSLVAGWGGYEQYF. The CDR3 nucleotides are TGTGCCAGCAGCTTAGTAGCGGGATGGGGCGGCTACGAGCAGTACTTC. This chain links TRBV11-2 with TRBJ2-7, with 8 bases fitting TRBD2. Trimming took 1 base from V and 3 from J; bases not matched to a gene: 8. CDR1 SGHAT and CDR2 FQNNGV come from the germline V gene. The CDR3 sequence is 16 residues long.

The chain has TRBV11-1 and TRBJ2-3; 11 nucleotides match TRBD2. CDR1 is SGHAT and CDR2 is FQDESV in the germline V gene (reference sequence). J gave up 2 bases and V 4 bases, and 5 bases lay outside the gene matches. The CDR3 is 16 residues long. In nucleotides, the CDR3 is TGTGCCAGCAGCTCCTTAGCGGGAGGGATCACAGATACGCAGTATTTT. Protein product: CASSSLAGGITDTQYF.

This clone showed up just a few times. The rearrangement joins TRBV19 to TRBJ1-2; perhaps TRBD1 as D (5 bases). This CDR3 spans 15 amino acids. Looked up from germline, CDR1 is LNHDA and CDR2 is SQIVND (reference sequence). The ends were cut back, 3 bases at V and 4 bases at J, with 15 bases in the middle. The CDR3 DNA reads as TGTGCCAGTAGTATCCCCGACAGAGGCAGCTATGGCTACACCTTC. Translated, it gives CASSIPDRGSYGYTF.

The chain couples TRBV11-3 to TRBJ2-7; 9 bases are a match to TRBD2. The junction had 15 bases not matched to a gene; V was cut back by 4 bases and J by 2 bases. The CDR3 has 18 amino acids. The germline gives CDR1 SGHNT, CDR2 YENEEA. The CDR3: CASSSPSRGGGRAYEQYF. In DNA, the CDR3 is TGTGCCAGCAGCTCCCCCTCTCGTGGTGGCGGGAGGGCCTACGAGCAGTACTTC.

The chain couples TRBV10-3 to TRBJ2-5, with D maybe TRBD2 (6 bases). The CDR3 loop spans 16 amino acids. CDR1 ENHRY and CDR2 SYGVKD come from the germline V gene. V lost 0 bases and J lost 5, with 16 bases in between. The CDR3 is CAISESSPPAGETQYF. CDR3 DNA sequence: TGTGCCATCAGTGAGTCCTCCCCTCCGGCGGGGGAGACCCAGTACTTC.

This chain links TRBV28 with TRBJ1-5, with D unclear. This CDR3 is 14 amino acids long. Trimming cost V 3 bases and J 4 bases, with 10 bases left between them. Germline V gene data show CDR1 as MDHEN and CDR2 as SYDVKM. Written as DNA, the CDR3 is TGTGCCAGCAGTTTGGGTTTTCGGAATCAGCCCCAGCATTTT. Protein product: CASSLGFRNQPQHF. Full variable domain (missing parts from reference TRBV28 and TRBJ1-5): DVKVTQSSRYLVKRTGEKVFLECVQDMDHENMFWYRQDPGLGLRLIYFSYDVKMKEKGDIPEGYSVSREKKERFSLILESASTNQTSMYLCASSLGFRNQPQHFGDGTRLSIL.

A note on this clone: Its ends do not fully match the called genes, so a read error is possible. The chain combines TRBV29-1 with TRBJ1-2, with 9 bases lining up with TRBD1. CDR3 length equals 12 residues. Looked up from germline, CDR1 is SQVTM and CDR2 is ANQGSEA. The DNA of the CDR3 is TGCAGCGTTGCACAGGGGGCTTATGGTTACACCTTC. Translating it yields CSVAQGAYGYTF.

This chain links TRBV7-6 with TRBJ2-2, with D possibly matching TRBD1 (5 bases). Germline values: CDR1 SGHVS, CDR2 FNYEAQ. The V and J ends lost 2 bases and 6 bases respectively, with 7 bases between them. The CDR3 has 13 amino acids. The CDR3: CASSLQGAGELFF. As DNA, the CDR3 is TGTGCCAGCAGCTTACAGGGTGCCGGGGAGCTGTTTTTT.

This sequence joins TRBV5-4 and TRBJ2-5; either TRBD1 or TRBD2 may supply D (6 bases each). Per germline, CDR1 SGHNT and CDR2 YYREEE (reference sequence). With 0 bases removed from V and 2 bases from J, the gap between germline ends came to 11 bases. CDR3 length: 15 residues. The DNA for the CDR3 is TGTGCCAGCAGCTTGGATAGGGGGGCTCAAGAGACCCAGTACTTC. Its protein is CASSLDRGAQETQYF. Combining the CDR3 with reference TRBV5-4 and TRBJ2-5 gives the whole variable domain ETGVTQSPTHLIKTRGQQVTLRCSSQSGHNTVSWYQQALGQGPQFIFQYYREEENGRGNFPPRFSGLQFPNYSSELNVNALELDDSALYLCASSLDRGAQETQYFGPGTRLLVL.

The chain carries TRBV11-3 and TRBJ2-2; D is perhaps TRBD1 (6 bases). Germline assignment: CDR1 SGHNT and CDR2 YENEEA. Trimming removed 5 bases from V and 7 bases from J, with 11 bases in between. The CDR3 contains 13 residues. The CDR3 nucleotides read TGTGCCAGCAGCCATGGGACATACGGGGAGCTGTTTTTT. Translating gives CASSHGTYGELFF.